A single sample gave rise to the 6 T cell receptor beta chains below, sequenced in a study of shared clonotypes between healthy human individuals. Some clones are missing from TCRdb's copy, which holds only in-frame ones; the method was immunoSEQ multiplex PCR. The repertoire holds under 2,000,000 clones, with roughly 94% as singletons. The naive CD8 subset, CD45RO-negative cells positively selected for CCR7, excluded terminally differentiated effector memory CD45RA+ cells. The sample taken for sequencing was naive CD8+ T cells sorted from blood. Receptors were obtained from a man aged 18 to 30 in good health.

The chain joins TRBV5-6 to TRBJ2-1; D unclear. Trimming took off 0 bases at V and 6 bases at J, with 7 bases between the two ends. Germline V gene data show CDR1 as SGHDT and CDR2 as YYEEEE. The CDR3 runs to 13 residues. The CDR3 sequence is CASSLAASNEQFF. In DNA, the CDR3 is TGTGCCAGCAGCTTGGCCGCATCCAATGAGCAGTTCTTC.

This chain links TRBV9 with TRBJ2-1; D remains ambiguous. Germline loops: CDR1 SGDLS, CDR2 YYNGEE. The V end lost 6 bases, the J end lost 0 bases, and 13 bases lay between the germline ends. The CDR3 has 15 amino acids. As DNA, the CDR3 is TGTGCCAGCAACGGGTCCCCGAGCTCCTACAATGAGCAGTTCTTC. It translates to CASNGSPSSYNEQFF.

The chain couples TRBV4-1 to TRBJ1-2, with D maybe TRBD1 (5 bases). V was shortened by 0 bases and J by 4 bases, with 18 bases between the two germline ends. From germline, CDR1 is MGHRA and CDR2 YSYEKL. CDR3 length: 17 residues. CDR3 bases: TGCGCCAGCAGCCAAGAGGTCAGGGTTGGAACTAGCTATGGCTACACCTTC. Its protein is CASSQEVRVGTSYGYTF.

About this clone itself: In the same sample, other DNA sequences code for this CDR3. The CDR3 loop is CASSLSQGGDYEQYF. The CDR3 DNA follows: TGCGCCAGCAGCCTATCCCAGGGAGGTGACTACGAGCAGTACTTC. This chain links TRBV4-1 with TRBJ2-7; a possible D gene is TRBD2 (6 bases). V was shortened by 4 bases and J by 3 bases, with 16 bases between the two germline ends. The CDR3 consists of 15 residues. The germline gives CDR1 MGHRA, CDR2 YSYEKL.

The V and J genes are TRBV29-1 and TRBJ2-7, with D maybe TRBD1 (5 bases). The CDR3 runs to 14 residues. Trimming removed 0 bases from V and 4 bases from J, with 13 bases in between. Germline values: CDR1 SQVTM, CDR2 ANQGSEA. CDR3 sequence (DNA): TGCAGCGTTGAAGATACGACAGTATCTTACGAGCAGTACTTC. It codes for CSVEDTTVSYEQYF.

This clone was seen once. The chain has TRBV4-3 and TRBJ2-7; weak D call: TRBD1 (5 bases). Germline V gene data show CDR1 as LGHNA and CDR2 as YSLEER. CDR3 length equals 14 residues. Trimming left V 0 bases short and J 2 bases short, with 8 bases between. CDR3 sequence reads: CASSQDSRAYEQYF. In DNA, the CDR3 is TGCGCCAGCAGCCAAGATAGCAGGGCCTACGAGCAGTACTTC.